The 24 T cell receptor beta chains given below trace back to one sample, sequenced in a study of blood T cell repertoires in COVID-19. Measured with immunoSEQ multiplex PCR; TCRdb has only the in-frame clones, and not every one. The sample includes approximately 250,000 clones, roughly nine tenths of them seen just once. Source material: peripheral blood. These receptor sequences come from a man between 35 and 55 years old with active or convalescent COVID-19.

The genes are TRBV7-9 and TRBJ1-4, with TRBD1 as a possible D gene (6 bases). The CDR3 is made up of 16 amino acids. V dropped 3 bases and J dropped 3 bases, with 14 bases sitting between them. The germline gives CDR1 SEHNR, CDR2 FQNEAQ (reference sequence). The CDR3 here is CASSFSRTDSNEKLFF. The DNA of the CDR3 is TGTGCCAGCAGCTTTTCACGGACAGACTCTAATGAAAAACTGTTTTTT.

V and J are TRBV5-4 and TRBJ2-7; no clear D. This CDR3 region has 13 residues. CDR1 and CDR2 (germline): SGHNT, YYREEE (reference sequence). Trimming took 8 bases from V and 1 from J, leaving 13 bases between them. CDR3 nucleotides: TGTGCCAGACACGGGTCGAGATCCTACGAGCAGTACTTC. It is translated as CARHGSRSYEQYF. Using reference TRBV5-4 and TRBJ2-7 for the parts outside the CDR3, the full variable domain is ETGVTQSPTHLIKTRGQQVTLRCSSQSGHNTVSWYQQALGQGPQFIFQYYREEENGRGNFPPRFSGLQFPNYSSELNVNALELDDSALYLCARHGSRSYEQYFGPGTRLTVT.

This clone was detected only once. The rearrangement links TRBV7-9 to TRBJ2-2; D ambiguous. CDR1 is SEHNR, CDR2 FQNEAQ, per germline (reference sequence). The V gene lost 1 base and the J gene lost 3 bases, with 9 bases spanning the gap. This CDR3 region has 15 residues. CDR3 bases: TGTGCCAGCAGCTTAGTACGTCAGTACACCGGGGAGCTGTTTTTT. Translating gives CASSLVRQYTGELFF.

The chain employs TRBV6-5 and TRBJ2-7, with 9 bases lining up with TRBD1. CDR1 MNHEY and CDR2 SVGAGI come from the germline V gene. The CDR3 sequence is 14 residues long. Trimming at V came to 6 bases and at J to 3 bases, leaving 6 bases not matched to a gene. The chain's CDR3 is CASRTGTGLYEQYF. DNA for the CDR3: TGTGCCAGCAGAACCGGGACAGGGCTCTACGAGCAGTACTTC.

The rearrangement joins TRBV6-1 to TRBJ2-5; perhaps TRBD1 as D (6 bases). V was shortened by 3 bases and J by 5 bases, with 13 bases between the two germline ends. Looked up from germline, CDR1 is MNHNS and CDR2 is SASEGT. The CDR3 spans 14 residues. The CDR3 nucleotides are TGTGCCAGCAGTGAGACAGGCATCGGGGAGACCCAGTACTTC. Its protein product is CASSETGIGETQYF.

The chain couples TRBV19 to TRBJ1-1; D is undetermined. This CDR3 has 13 residues. The germline V and J ends were trimmed by 3 bases and 6 bases, with 11 bases remaining between them. Germline V gives CDR1 LNHDA, CDR2 SQIVND (reference sequence). The CDR3 loop reads CASSISRDSEAFF. The CDR3, as DNA: TGTGCCAGTAGTATTTCGAGGGATTCTGAAGCTTTCTTT.

The J gene is TRBJ1-6, the V gene TRBV5-1; 7 positions match TRBD1. Trimming at V came to 4 bases and at J to 0 bases, leaving 4 bases not matched to a gene. Germline V gene lookup returns CDR1 SGHRS and CDR2 YFSETQ. This CDR3 has 16 residues. CDR3 nucleotide sequence: TGCGCCAGCAGCAAGGACAGGCGCTCCTATAATTCACCCCTCCACTTT. Translated: CASSKDRRSYNSPLHF.

The chain uses TRBV27 and TRBJ1-1, with 9 bases that match TRBD1. J lost 5 bases, V lost 3 bases, and 4 bases had no gene match. This CDR3 spans 14 amino acids. The germline CDR1 and CDR2 sequences are MNHEY and SMNVEV (reference sequence). Here the CDR3 reads CASSFGTGMTEAFF. In DNA form, the CDR3 reads TGTGCCAGCAGTTTTGGGACAGGGATGACTGAAGCTTTCTTT.

This chain connects TRBV5-1 to TRBJ2-5; tentative D call: TRBD1 (6 bases). V was shortened by 0 bases and J by 7 bases, with 19 bases between the two germline ends. The CDR3 sequence is 16 residues long. The germline V gene has CDR1 SGHRS and CDR2 YFSETQ. CDR3 sequence reads: CASSLGSQGIVRTQYF. The CDR3 region has the DNA TGCGCCAGCAGCTTGGGCAGTCAGGGGATTGTGCGGACCCAGTACTTC.

The rearrangement links TRBV5-5 to TRBJ2-1, with a weak D call TRBD2 (6 bases). Germline V CDR1 and CDR2: SGHKS, YYEKEE (reference sequence). The CDR3 consists of 14 residues. V was cut by 5 bases and J by 4 bases, with 13 bases left in between. The CDR3 sequence: CASSYGTLYNEQFF. Here the CDR3 DNA reads TGTGCCAGCAGTTACGGGACTTTATACAATGAGCAGTTCTTC.

The rearrangement links TRBV14 to TRBJ1-1; D not resolved. V was pared by 2 bases and J by 9 bases, with 19 bases between. Germline CDR1 reads SGHDN; CDR2 reads FVKESK. The CDR3 consists of 15 residues. The CDR3 coding sequence is TGTGCCAGCAGCCAATCTACAGAGGGTGTCATGAAAGCTTTCTTT. Translation: CASSQSTEGVMKAFF.

The chain employs TRBV24-1 and TRBJ1-4; D gene uncertain. In germline, CDR1 is KGHDR, CDR2 SFDVKD. This CDR3 spans 16 amino acids. The V gene lost 3 bases and the J gene lost 0 bases, with 10 bases spanning the gap. As DNA, the CDR3 is TGTGCCACCAGTGATCTAACGACATCAACTAATGAAAAACTGTTTTTT. Its protein product is CATSDLTTSTNEKLFF.

The chain joins TRBV4-1 to TRBJ2-3; TRBD2 matches at 12 bases. Germline V gives CDR1 MGHRA, CDR2 YSYEKL. CDR3 size: 16 residues. The trim removed 2 bases at V and 5 bases at J, leaving 5 bases unmatched. The CDR3 DNA reads TGCGCCAGCAGCCAATACACGGGACTAGCGGGAGATACGCAGTATTTT. Protein sequence: CASSQYTGLAGDTQYF.

The chain couples TRBV19 to TRBJ1-2; no clear D gene. The V end lost 6 bases, the J end lost 4 bases, and 12 bases lay between the germline ends. The V gene's germline CDR1 is LNHDA and CDR2 SQIVND (reference sequence). The length of the CDR3 is 13 residues. As DNA, the CDR3 is TGTGCCAGTAGATCCACAGTAAGCTATGGCTACACCTTC. Translated: CASRSTVSYGYTF. Full variable domain (rest looked up from reference TRBV19 and TRBJ1-2): DGGITQSPKYLFRKEGQNVTLSCEQNLNHDAMYWYRQDPGQGLRLIYYSQIVNDFQKGDIAEGYSVSREKKESFPLTVTSAQKNPTAFYLCASRSTVSYGYTFGSGTRLTVV.

The rearrangement uses TRBV19 and TRBJ2-7; TRBD1 might be the D (6 bases). The V end was cut by 5 bases, the J end by 2 bases, with 10 bases between. Per germline, CDR1 LNHDA and CDR2 SQIVND (reference sequence). This CDR3 region has 13 residues. Here the CDR3 reads CASSRDIAYEQYF. In nucleotides, the CDR3 is TGTGCCAGTAGTCGGGACATTGCCTACGAGCAGTACTTC.

This chain connects TRBV3-1 (or the pseudogene TRBV3-2) to TRBJ2-3; D may be TRBD2 (5 bases). The CDR3 contains 14 residues. Germline CDR1 is LGHDT and CDR2 is YNNKEL (reference sequence). V gave up 6 bases and J gave up 1 base, with 11 bases separating them. CDR3 sequence (DNA): TGTGCCAGCAGTCACGGGGTGGGCACAGATACGCAGTATTTT. Translation gives CASSHGVGTDTQYF.

The CDR3, as DNA: TGCGCCAGCAGTGAAGGGACAGCACCTAGCACAGATACGCAGTATTTT. Amino acids: CASSEGTAPSTDTQYF. The rearrangement links TRBV10-1 to TRBJ2-3; 7 bases map to TRBD1. V lost 3 bases and J lost 0; bases outside the gene matches: 6. The CDR3 is 16 amino acids. CDR1 and CDR2 (germline): WNHNN, SYGVQD (reference sequence).

This sequence joins TRBV27 and TRBJ2-2; 10 bases line up with TRBD1. The CDR3 totals 15 residues. J lost 7 bases, V lost 6 bases, and 8 bases had no gene match. Germline V gene sequence: CDR1 MNHEY, CDR2 SMNVEV (reference sequence). CDR3 loop: CASRQRQGAYGELFF. CDR3 coding DNA: TGTGCCAGCAGACAAAGACAGGGGGCGTACGGGGAGCTGTTTTTT.

This chain links TRBV29-1 with TRBJ1-2; D might be TRBD1 (6 bases). The CDR3 extends over 13 amino acids. Per the germline V gene, CDR1 is SQVTM and CDR2 is ANQGSEA. Trimming pared 7 bases from V and 2 bases from J, leaving 14 bases between. This CDR3 reads CSAQNQGNYGYTF. The CDR3 DNA reads TGCAGCGCCCAGAACCAGGGGAACTATGGCTACACCTTC. Supplemented by reference TRBV29-1 and TRBJ1-2, the full variable domain reads SAVISQKPSRDICQRGTSLTIQCQVDSQVTMMFWYRQQPGQSLTLIATANQGSEATYESGFVIDKFPISRPNLTFSTLTVSNMSPEDSSIYLCSAQNQGNYGYTFGSGTRLTVV.

V and J are TRBV7-8 and TRBJ1-5; the D is unclear. The V gene lost 3 bases and the J gene lost 1 base, with 10 bases spanning the gap. The CDR3 sequence is 15 residues long. From germline, CDR1 is SGHVS and CDR2 FQNEAQ. CDR3 sequence: CASSFTGSSNQPQHF. For the CDR3, the DNA is TGTGCCAGCAGCTTCACCGGGAGCAGCAATCAGCCCCAGCATTTT.

The V and J genes are TRBV6-2 or TRBV6-3 and TRBJ2-1; 13 bases match TRBD2. Germline CDR1 is MNHEY and CDR2 is SVGEGT. CDR3 size: 17 residues. V lost 6 bases to trimming and J lost 9 bases; unmatched junction nucleotides: 14. CDR3 protein: CASSPYLTSGRAGEQFF. For the CDR3, the DNA is TGTGCCAGCAGCCCCTACCTTACTAGCGGGAGGGCGGGTGAGCAGTTCTTC.

V usage is TRBV5-6 and J usage is TRBJ1-3; D perhaps matches TRBD1 (5 bases). Germline CDR1 is SGHDT and CDR2 is YYEEEE. The length of the CDR3 is 14 residues. V lost 5 bases and J lost 2, with 11 bases in between. CDR3 sequence: CASSLGVAGNTIYF. CDR3 sequence (DNA): TGTGCCAGCAGTTTAGGGGTGGCTGGAAACACCATATATTTT.

This sequence joins TRBV2 and TRBJ1-2, with D perhaps TRBD1 (5 bases). Per the germline V gene, CDR1 is SNHLY and CDR2 is FYNNEI. V shed 3 bases and J shed 4 bases, with 6 bases lying between them. The CDR3 loop spans 12 amino acids. CDR3 in DNA: TGTGCCAGCAGTGAGCAGGGCTATGGCTACACCTTC. It encodes CASSEQGYGYTF.

This clone has only one observation. CDR3 sequence: CASSSTSGGAYEQYF. CDR3 bases: TGCGCCAGCAGCTCTACTAGCGGGGGGGCCTACGAGCAGTACTTC. V gene TRBV5-1 combines with J gene TRBJ2-7, with 13 bases matching TRBD2. Trimming at V came to 3 bases and at J to 2 bases, leaving 2 bases not matched to a gene. The CDR3 is made up of 15 amino acids. In germline, CDR1 is SGHRS, CDR2 YFSETQ.